The 31 T cell receptor beta chains below come from one sample, sequenced in a study of T cells in Graves' hyperthyroidism and ophthalmopathy. TCR beta CDR3 regions were amplified from RNA transcripts. The HTBI primer set was used in a first-round RT-PCR of the TCR CDR3. TCRdb recomputed calls from the multiplex PCR reads with MiXCR, one row per CDR3 protein. The repertoire holds around 340,000 distinct CDR3 sequences, approximately 18% seen once, with 15% in the top ten. Sequencing was done on a sample of blood. These receptors were collected from a woman aged 40 to 49 with Graves' ophthalmopathy.

This clonotype was recorded many times. V is TRBV19 and J is TRBJ2-7, with 10 bases matching TRBD2. Germline trimming cut 7 bases from V and 1 base from J; bases unmatched to any gene: 1. The CDR3 is 13 amino acids. The germline V gene has CDR1 LNHDA and CDR2 SQIVND (reference sequence). CDR3 residues: CASKAGGSYEQYF. CDR3 nucleotide sequence: TGTGCCAGTAAAGCGGGAGGGTCCTACGAGCAGTACTTC. Looking up the rest from reference TRBV19 and TRBJ2-7 gives the full variable domain: DGGITQSPKYLFRKEGQNVTLSCEQNLNHDAMYWYRQDPGQGLRLIYYSQIVNDFQKGDIAEGYSVSREKKESFPLTVTSAQKNPTAFYLCASKAGGSYEQYFGPGTRLTVT.

This clonotype was counted between two and nine times. The CDR3 protein is CASSGGATGELFF. CDR3 in DNA: TGTGCCAGCAGCGGGGGGGCCACCGGGGAGCTGTTTTTT. The gene calls are TRBV6-1 and TRBJ2-2; 8 bases line up with TRBD2. V lost 6 bases to trimming and J lost 4 bases; unmatched junction nucleotides: 1. Germline-derived CDR1 and CDR2 are MNHNS and SASEGT. The CDR3 is 13 residues long.

This clonotype came up many times. This chain uses TRBV7-8 with TRBJ1-2, with D maybe TRBD1 (6 bases). CDR3 size: 17 residues. The V end lost 3 bases, the J end lost 5 bases, and 22 bases lay between the germline ends. CDR1 SGHVS and CDR2 FQNEAQ come from the germline V gene. CDR3 sequence reads: CASSLGAAGTPGYGYTF. The CDR3 DNA is TGTGCCAGCAGCTTGGGGGCCGCCGGGACGCCTGGTTATGGCTACACCTTC.

This clonotype showed up many times. J is TRBJ2-2 and V is TRBV29-1, with 8 bases identical to TRBD2. V lost 4 bases, J lost 6 bases, and 4 bases stayed unmatched. The CDR3 is 13 amino acids. Germline V gives CDR1 SQVTM, CDR2 ANQGSEA. CDR3 bases: TGCAGCGTTGTGGCTAGCGGGCCCGGGGAGCTGTTTTTT. Its protein is CSVVASGPGELFF.

This clonotype was recorded many times. The rearrangement uses TRBV28 and TRBJ1-2; D ambiguous. Germline CDR1 reads MDHEN; CDR2 reads SYDVKM. The CDR3 spans 13 residues. V was cut by 5 bases and J by 8 bases, with 15 bases left in between. CDR3 nucleotide sequence: TGTGCCAGCAGTCCACCCACCTTAACCGGCTACACCTTC. Protein product: CASSPPTLTGYTF.

This clonotype was picked up many times. Possible read error: a much larger clone is one base away. This rearrangement joins TRBV28 to TRBJ2-2; TRBD2 matches 11 bases. V dropped 5 bases and J dropped 3; count of bases not matched to a gene: 2. The length of the CDR3 is 15 residues. CDR1 and CDR2 (germline): MDHEN, SYDVKM. The CDR3 spells CASSKLAGDTGELFF. The CDR3 DNA sequence: TGTGCCAGCAGTAAACTAGCGGGAGACACCGGGGAGCTGTTTTTT.

J is TRBJ2-5 and V is TRBV6-1; D is unclear. V was cut by 6 bases and J by 7 bases, with 12 bases left in between. Germline assignment: CDR1 MNHNS and CDR2 SASEGT. The CDR3 length is 12 residues. CDR3 sequence: CASRGAVGTQYF. Written as DNA, the CDR3 is TGTGCCAGCAGGGGTGCGGTTGGGACCCAGTACTTC.

This clonotype was observed many times. V usage is TRBV4-1 and J usage is TRBJ1-5; 8 positions match TRBD1. This CDR3 contains 15 residues. The germline gives CDR1 MGHRA, CDR2 YSYEKL. The V and J ends lost 1 base and 4 bases, in that order; junction bases with no gene match: 3. CDR3: CASSQARDRNQPQHF. The CDR3 nucleotides read TGCGCCAGCAGCCAAGCCCGGGACAGGAATCAGCCCCAGCATTTT.

Many counts were recorded for this clonotype. The chain couples TRBV9 to TRBJ1-1, with a tentative D call TRBD1 (5 bases). The V end lost 4 bases, the J end lost 0 bases, and 16 bases lay between the germline ends. The germline V gene has CDR1 SGDLS and CDR2 YYNGEE. The CDR3 spans 16 residues. The CDR3 here is CASSPPRAGMNTEAFF. The CDR3 DNA sequence: TGTGCCAGCAGCCCACCCCGGGCAGGGATGAACACTGAAGCTTTCTTT.

This clonotype showed up many times. The chain couples TRBV9 to TRBJ1-1, with D uncertain. The CDR3 has 15 amino acids. Trimming cost V 0 bases and J 0 bases, with 9 bases left between them. In germline, CDR1 is SGDLS, CDR2 YYNGEE. CDR3 in DNA: TGTGCCAGCAGCGTAGGACCCGGGGTGAACACTGAAGCTTTCTTT. This codes for CASSVGPGVNTEAFF.

A few counts support this clonotype. The rearrangement uses TRBV20-1 and TRBJ1-1; 9 nucleotides align to TRBD1. The CDR3 is made up of 12 amino acids. The V segment lost 7 bases and the J segment 3 bases; nucleotides outside the gene matches: 3. The germline V gene encodes CDR1 DFQATT and CDR2 SNEGSKA (reference sequence). The CDR3 is CSGQGEDTEAFF. Written as DNA, the CDR3 is TGCAGTGGACAGGGGGAGGACACTGAAGCTTTCTTT.

V usage is TRBV11-2 and J usage is TRBJ1-3; tentatively, D is TRBD1 (5 bases). Germline V gene sequence: CDR1 SGHAT, CDR2 FQNNGV. This CDR3 comprises 18 residues. The V gene lost 3 bases and the J gene lost 0 bases, with 18 bases spanning the gap. The CDR3, as DNA: TGTGCCAGCAGCTTCCTGGCGGCCGGGACGGGCTCTGGAAACACCATATATTTT. Residues: CASSFLAAGTGSGNTIYF.

The chain recombines TRBV7-8 with TRBJ2-5, with TRBD2 matching over 8 bases. This CDR3 spans 15 amino acids. Trimming cost V 5 bases and J 2 bases; bases outside gene matches: 7. The germline V gene encodes CDR1 SGHVS and CDR2 FQNEAQ. Here the CDR3 DNA reads TGTGCCAGCAGCGAAAGCGGGAGTAGGCAAGAGACCCAGTACTTC. Translated: CASSESGSRQETQYF.

Ten or more counts support this clonotype. The chain combines TRBV12-3 or TRBV12-4 with TRBJ2-5; no clear D. The CDR3 spans 11 residues. Trimming left V 5 bases short and J 5 bases short, with 6 bases between. This CDR3 is CASSHLETQYF. In DNA form, the CDR3 reads TGTGCCAGCAGTCACCTGGAGACCCAGTACTTC.

This clonotype was detected many times. The CDR3 nucleotides read TGTGCCAGCAGCCAAGACCTTGGCAGCGTAGGCTACACCTTC. The encoded protein is CASSQDLGSVGYTF. The V and J genes are TRBV3-1 and TRBJ1-2; D is uncertain. This CDR3 has 14 amino acids. The germline CDR1 and CDR2 sequences are LGHDT and YNNKEL (reference sequence). V lost 0 bases and J 8 bases, leaving 13 bases between the germline ends.

This clonotype came up a few times. The chain recombines TRBV24-1 with TRBJ2-5; 14 bases agree with TRBD2. CDR1 KGHDR and CDR2 SFDVKD come from the germline V gene. The CDR3 loop spans 16 amino acids. The junction had 2 bases not matched to a gene; V was cut back by 2 bases and J by 4 bases. This CDR3 is CATSDSGLAGGETQYF. DNA for the CDR3: TGTGCCACCAGTGATTCTGGACTAGCGGGAGGAGAGACCCAGTACTTC.

This clonotype has a handful of counts. V is TRBV11-1 and J is TRBJ1-1; D gene ambiguous. CDR1 SGHAT and CDR2 FQDESV come from the germline V gene (reference sequence). V lost 4 bases, J lost 1 base, and 10 bases lay in between. CDR3 length equals 14 residues. This CDR3 is CASSWVPGNTEAFF. The CDR3 coding sequence is TGTGCCAGCAGCTGGGTTCCAGGGAACACTGAAGCTTTCTTT.

This chain connects TRBV4-1 to TRBJ2-7; 10 bases are a match to TRBD2. V trimming: 6 bases; J trimming: 2 bases; junction bases outside the gene matches: 7. The V gene's germline CDR1 is MGHRA and CDR2 YSYEKL. CDR3 length: 15 amino acids. The CDR3 region is CASRLTSGIPYEQYF. The DNA for the CDR3 is TGCGCCAGCAGACTTACTAGCGGGATACCCTACGAGCAGTACTTC.

The chain has TRBV6-1 and TRBJ1-1; D is ambiguous. The CDR3 runs 13 residues. Germline lookup yields CDR1 MNHNS and CDR2 SASEGT. Trimming took off 5 bases at V and 6 bases at J, with 13 bases between the two ends. In nucleotides, the CDR3 is TGTGCCAGCAGTCGTAATTCGGAGGCTGAAGCTTTCTTT. Protein: CASSRNSEAEAFF.

This clonotype was seen repeatedly, ten times or more. The rearrangement uses TRBV7-2 and TRBJ2-7; 11 nucleotides align to TRBD2. V lost 5 bases to trimming and J lost 2 bases; unmatched junction nucleotides: 2. Germline CDR1 is SGHTA and CDR2 is FQGNSA. CDR3 length equals 14 residues. The CDR3 spells CASSGTSGPYEQYF. CDR3 sequence (DNA): TGTGCCAGCAGCGGGACTAGCGGACCCTACGAGCAGTACTTC.

This clonotype has ten or more counts. V usage is TRBV20-1 and J usage is TRBJ2-5, with 7 bases fitting TRBD1. The CDR3 runs 13 residues. V lost 8 bases to trimming and J lost 2 bases; unmatched junction nucleotides: 8. Germline V gene data show CDR1 as DFQATT and CDR2 as SNEGSKA (reference sequence). The CDR3 reads CSPRGPGQETQYF. CDR3 sequence (DNA): TGCAGTCCGAGGGGGCCGGGGCAAGAGACCCAGTACTTC.

This clonotype was counted ten times or more. The V gene is TRBV27, the J gene TRBJ2-2, with a tentative D call TRBD2 (6 bases). CDR1 and CDR2 from the germline V gene are MNHEY and SMNVEV (reference sequence). This CDR3 comprises 15 residues. V lost 6 bases and J 2 bases, leaving 13 bases between the germline ends. DNA for the CDR3: TGTGCCAGCAGATACGGACTAACAAACACCGGGGAGCTGTTTTTT. Its protein is CASRYGLTNTGELFF.

This clonotype was recorded many times. The rearrangement uses TRBV30 and TRBJ2-5; D not resolved. This CDR3 comprises 12 residues. In germline, CDR1 is GTSNPN, CDR2 SVGIG (reference sequence). V lost 1 base and J 5 bases, leaving 8 bases between the germline ends. The CDR3: CAWSGGRETQYF. For the CDR3, the DNA is TGTGCCTGGAGTGGAGGTCGGGAGACCCAGTACTTC. The whole variable domain, filled in from reference TRBV30 and TRBJ2-5, reads SQTIHQWPATLVQPVGSPLSLECTVEGTSNPNLYWYRQAAGRGLQLLFYSVGIGQISSEVPQNLSASRPQDRQFILSSKKLLLSDSGFYLCAWSGGRETQYFGPGTRLLVL.

This clonotype was found many times. This sequence joins TRBV11-2 and TRBJ2-7; 7 positions agree with TRBD2. Germline V lookup: CDR1 SGHAT, CDR2 FQNNGV. The CDR3 is 14 residues long. V was pared by 0 bases and J by 3 bases, with 2 bases of the junction left unmatched. The CDR3 sequence is CASSLEGGIYEQYF. The CDR3 region has the DNA TGTGCCAGCAGCTTAGAGGGAGGGATCTACGAGCAGTACTTC.

This clonotype appeared many times. CDR3 loop: CASRSVSRETQYF. For the CDR3, the DNA is TGTGCCAGCAGGTCTGTGTCACGAGAGACCCAGTACTTC. The V and J genes are TRBV12-3 or TRBV12-4 and TRBJ2-5; D is undetermined. The CDR3 is made up of 13 amino acids. Between the trimmed V and J ends, which lost 6 bases and 4 bases, there was a span of 12 bases.

This clonotype appeared many times. The chain uses TRBV27 and TRBJ1-1; TRBD1 matches 7 bases. Trimming at V came to 4 bases and at J to 3 bases, leaving 8 bases not matched to a gene. This CDR3 comprises 15 residues. CDR1 is MNHEY, CDR2 SMNVEV, per germline (reference sequence). CDR3 amino acids: CASSSDYRGHTEAFF. The CDR3 DNA sequence: TGTGCCAGCAGTTCCGATTACAGGGGCCACACTGAAGCTTTCTTT.

The sample holds many counts of this clonotype. The chain recombines TRBV11-2 with TRBJ2-5; a weak D match, TRBD1 (6 bases). Germline V CDR1 and CDR2: SGHAT, FQNNGV. The V end was cut by 5 bases, the J end by 4 bases, with 11 bases between. The length of the CDR3 is 13 residues. The CDR3 nucleotides are TGTGCCAGCAGCACACAGGGATTAGAGACCCAGTACTTC. It codes for CASSTQGLETQYF.

This clonotype was counted many times. The V and J genes are TRBV5-1 and TRBJ2-7; 10 positions agree with TRBD2. Germline assignment: CDR1 SGHRS and CDR2 YFSETQ. This CDR3 region has 16 residues. Trimming at V came to 0 bases and at J to 0 bases, leaving 3 bases not matched to a gene. The CDR3: CASSLVGTSDSYEQYF. CDR3 DNA: TGCGCCAGCAGCTTGGTGGGGACTAGCGACTCCTACGAGCAGTACTTC.

This clonotype was seen repeatedly, ten times or more. This chain uses TRBV20-1 with TRBJ1-5; tentative D call: TRBD1 (6 bases). Trimming cost V 7 bases and J 1 base, with 14 bases left between them. The CDR3 loop spans 14 amino acids. Per the germline V gene, CDR1 is DFQATT and CDR2 is SNEGSKA (reference sequence). The CDR3 here is CSVSGTQSNQPQHF. The CDR3 nucleotides are TGCAGTGTTTCCGGGACACAGAGCAATCAGCCCCAGCATTTT.

The genes are TRBV6-1 and TRBJ1-3; D might be TRBD1 (5 bases). Germline V gene lookup returns CDR1 MNHNS and CDR2 SASEGT. CDR3 length equals 13 residues. V gave up 6 bases and J gave up 1 base, with 7 bases separating them. CDR3 in amino acids: CASRRGSGNTIYF. The CDR3 DNA reads TGTGCCAGCAGGAGGGGTTCTGGAAACACCATATATTTT.

This clonotype has at least ten counts. CDR3 in amino acids: CASSPDGRNTEAFF. The CDR3 bases are TGTGCCAGCAGTCCCGACGGACGGAACACTGAAGCTTTCTTT. V usage is TRBV12-3 or TRBV12-4 and J usage is TRBJ1-1, with unresolved D. The V gene lost 5 bases and the J gene lost 1 base, with 11 bases spanning the gap. The CDR3 length is 14 residues.